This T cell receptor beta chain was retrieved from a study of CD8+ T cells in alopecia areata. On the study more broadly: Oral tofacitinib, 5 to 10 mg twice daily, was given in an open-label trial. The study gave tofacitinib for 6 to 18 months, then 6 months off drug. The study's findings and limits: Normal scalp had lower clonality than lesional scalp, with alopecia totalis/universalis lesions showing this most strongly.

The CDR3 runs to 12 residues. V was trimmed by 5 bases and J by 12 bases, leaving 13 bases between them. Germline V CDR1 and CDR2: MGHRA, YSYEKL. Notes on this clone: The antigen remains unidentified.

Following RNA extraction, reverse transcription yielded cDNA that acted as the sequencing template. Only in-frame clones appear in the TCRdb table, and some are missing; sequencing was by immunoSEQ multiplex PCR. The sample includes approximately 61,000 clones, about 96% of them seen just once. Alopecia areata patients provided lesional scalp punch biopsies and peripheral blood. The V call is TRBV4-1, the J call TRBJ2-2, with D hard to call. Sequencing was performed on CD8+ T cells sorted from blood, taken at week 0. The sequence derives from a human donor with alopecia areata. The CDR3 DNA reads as TGCGCCAGCAGCTCTTCCAGCCTACAGCTGTTTTTT. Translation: CASSSSSLQLFF.